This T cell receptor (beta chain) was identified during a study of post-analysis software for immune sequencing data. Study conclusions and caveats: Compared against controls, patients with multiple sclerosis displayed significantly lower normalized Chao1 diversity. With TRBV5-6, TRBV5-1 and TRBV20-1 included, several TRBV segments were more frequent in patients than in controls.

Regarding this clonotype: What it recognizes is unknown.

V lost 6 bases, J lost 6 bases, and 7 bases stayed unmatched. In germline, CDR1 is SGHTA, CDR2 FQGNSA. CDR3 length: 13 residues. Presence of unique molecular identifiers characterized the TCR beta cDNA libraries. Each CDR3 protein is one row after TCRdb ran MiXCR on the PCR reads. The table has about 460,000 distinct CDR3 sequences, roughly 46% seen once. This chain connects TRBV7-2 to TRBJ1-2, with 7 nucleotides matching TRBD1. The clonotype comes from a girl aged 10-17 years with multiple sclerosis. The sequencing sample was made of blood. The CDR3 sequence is CASRRGTGDGYTF. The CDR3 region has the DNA TGTGCCAGCAGGCGAGGCACAGGGGATGGCTACACCTTC.